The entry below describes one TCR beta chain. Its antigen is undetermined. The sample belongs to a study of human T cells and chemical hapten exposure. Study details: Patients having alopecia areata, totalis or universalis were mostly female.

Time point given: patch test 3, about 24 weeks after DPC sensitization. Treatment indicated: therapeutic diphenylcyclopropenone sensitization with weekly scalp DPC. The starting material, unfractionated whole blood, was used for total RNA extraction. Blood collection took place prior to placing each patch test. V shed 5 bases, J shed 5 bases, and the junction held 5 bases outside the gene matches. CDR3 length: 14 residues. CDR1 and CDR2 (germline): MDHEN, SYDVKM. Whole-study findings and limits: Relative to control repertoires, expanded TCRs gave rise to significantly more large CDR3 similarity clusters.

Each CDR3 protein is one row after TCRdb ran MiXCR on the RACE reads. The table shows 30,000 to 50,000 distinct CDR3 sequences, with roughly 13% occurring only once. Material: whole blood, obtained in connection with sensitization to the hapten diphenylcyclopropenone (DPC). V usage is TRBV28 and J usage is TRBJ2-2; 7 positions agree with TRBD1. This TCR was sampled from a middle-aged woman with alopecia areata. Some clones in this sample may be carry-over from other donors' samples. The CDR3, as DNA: TGTGCCAGCAGTCACAGGGGAAGGACCGGGGAGCTGTTTTTT. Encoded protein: CASSHRGRTGELFF.